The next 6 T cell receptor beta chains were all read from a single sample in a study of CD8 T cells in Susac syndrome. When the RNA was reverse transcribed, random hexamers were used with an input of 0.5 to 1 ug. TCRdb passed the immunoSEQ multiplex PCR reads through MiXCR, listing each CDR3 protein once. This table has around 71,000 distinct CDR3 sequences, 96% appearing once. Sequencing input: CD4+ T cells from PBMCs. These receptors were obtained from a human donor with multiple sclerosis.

The CDR3 loop is CAWREHGGRWEKLFF. As DNA, the CDR3 is TGTGCCTGGAGAGAACACGGGGGGCGTTGGGAAAAACTGTTTTTT. The chain employs TRBV30 and TRBJ1-4, with D possibly TRBD1 on 6 matching bases. Germline CDR1 and CDR2: GTSNPN and SVGIG (reference sequence). V gave up 3 bases and J gave up 8 bases, with 19 bases separating them. The CDR3 covers 15 residues.

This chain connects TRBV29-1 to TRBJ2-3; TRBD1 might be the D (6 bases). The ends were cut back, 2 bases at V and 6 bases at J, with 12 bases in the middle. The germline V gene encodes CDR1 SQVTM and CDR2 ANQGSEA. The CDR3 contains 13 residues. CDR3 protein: CSVERGQGDTQYF. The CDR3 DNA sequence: TGCAGCGTTGAACGAGGGCAGGGGGATACGCAGTATTTT.

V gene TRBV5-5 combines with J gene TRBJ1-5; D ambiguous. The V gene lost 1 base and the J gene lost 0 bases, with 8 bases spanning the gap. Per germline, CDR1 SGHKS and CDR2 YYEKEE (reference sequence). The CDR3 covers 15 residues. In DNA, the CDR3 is TGTGCCAGCAGCTTGTGGGGATATAGCAATCAGCCCCAGCATTTT. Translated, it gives CASSLWGYSNQPQHF.

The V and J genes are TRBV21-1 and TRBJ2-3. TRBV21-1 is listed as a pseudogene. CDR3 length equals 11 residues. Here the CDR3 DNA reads TGTGCCAGCAGCTACGGCCGTACGCAGTATTTT. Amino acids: CASSYGRTQYF.

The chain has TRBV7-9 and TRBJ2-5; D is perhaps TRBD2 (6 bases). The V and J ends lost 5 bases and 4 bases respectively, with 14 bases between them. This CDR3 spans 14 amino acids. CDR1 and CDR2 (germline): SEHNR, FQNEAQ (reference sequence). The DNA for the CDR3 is TGTGCCAGCAGCCCCACGGGGGATCTAGAGACCCAGTACTTC. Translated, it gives CASSPTGDLETQYF.

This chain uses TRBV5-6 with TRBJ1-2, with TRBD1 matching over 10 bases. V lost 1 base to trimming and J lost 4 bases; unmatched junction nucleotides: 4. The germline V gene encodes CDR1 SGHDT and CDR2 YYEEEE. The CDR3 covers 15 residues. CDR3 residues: CASSLTGTGVYGYTF. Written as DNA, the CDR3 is TGTGCCAGCAGCTTGACCGGGACAGGGGTCTATGGCTACACCTTC.